The clone carrying this T cell receptor (beta chain) was recorded a few times. The antigen remains unidentified. Data came from immunoSEQ multiplex PCR; TCRdb stores just in-frame clones and leaves some out. Among about 1,700 clones listed, 20% to 30% were seen once. The V end lost 3 bases, the J end lost 2 bases, and 14 bases lay between the germline ends. The CDR3 totals 15 residues. CDR1 and CDR2 from the germline V gene are SGHNT and YENEEA. The source of the sample is a study of T cells in localized non-small cell lung cancer. Study conclusions and caveats: Appearing in adjacent lung were a median approximately 57 of the top 100 tumor clones. Heterogeneity stays possible, as sequencing covered only one tumor region.

Specimen: lung tumor tissue, collected before any cancer treatment. The sequence was collected from a male donor older than 55 with stage II squamous cell lung carcinoma. The V call is TRBV11-3, the J call TRBJ2-7, with D possibly being TRBD1 (6 bases). The CDR3 nucleotides are TGTGCCAGCAGCTTGGTAGGGGGTCAAACCTACGAGCAGTACTTC. Residues: CASSLVGGQTYEQYF. Together with reference TRBV11-3 and TRBJ2-7, the CDR3 gives the full variable domain: EAGVVQSPRYKIIEKKQPVAFWCNPISGHNTLYWYLQNLGQGPELLIRYENEEAVDDSQLPKDRFSAERLKGVDSTLKIQPAELGDSAVYLCASSLVGGQTYEQYFGPGTRLTVT.